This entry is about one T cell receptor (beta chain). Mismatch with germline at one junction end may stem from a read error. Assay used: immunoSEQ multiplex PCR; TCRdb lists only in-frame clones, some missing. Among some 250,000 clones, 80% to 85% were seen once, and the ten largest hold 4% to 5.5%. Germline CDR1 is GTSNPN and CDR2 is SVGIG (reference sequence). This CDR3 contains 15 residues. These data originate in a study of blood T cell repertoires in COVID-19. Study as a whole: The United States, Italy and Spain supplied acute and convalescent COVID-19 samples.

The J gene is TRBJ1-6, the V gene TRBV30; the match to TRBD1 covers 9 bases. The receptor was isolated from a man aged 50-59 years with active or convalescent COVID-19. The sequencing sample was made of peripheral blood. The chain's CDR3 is CAWQLNRGHKSPLHF. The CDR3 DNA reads TGTGCCTGGCAGCTTAACAGGGGGCATAAATCACCCCTCCACTTT.